The 18 T cell receptor beta chains reported below all come from one sample, sequenced in a study of post-analysis software for immune sequencing data. Overall study findings and caveats: About five TRBV segments, including TRBV5-6, TRBV5-1 and TRBV20-1, were more frequent in patients than controls.

No antigen has been identified for these receptors. TCR beta cDNA libraries included unique molecular identifiers. TCRdb recomputed calls from the PCR reads with MiXCR, one row per CDR3 protein. This repertoire shows roughly 800,000 distinct CDR3 sequences, about 57% found once; its top ten account for approximately 4.2%. Sequencing was carried out using blood. Every receptor here comes from a girl aged 5 to 17 with multiple sclerosis.

The chain links TRBV5-1 to TRBJ2-7; D is uncertain. CDR1 and CDR2 from the germline V gene are SGHRS and YFSETQ. This CDR3 has 15 residues. V was cut by 7 bases and J by 0 bases, with 17 bases left in between. For the CDR3, the DNA is TGCGCCAGCGGAAATCCTAGTGCCAGCTCCTACGAGCAGTACTTC. Translating it yields CASGNPSASSYEQYF.

This clonotype appeared a single time. V is TRBV5-1 and J is TRBJ2-3, with D possibly TRBD1 on 6 matching bases. This CDR3 region has 14 residues. V lost 4 bases and J 2 bases, leaving 11 bases between the germline ends. Looked up from germline, CDR1 is SGHRS and CDR2 is YFSETQ. This CDR3 reads CASSLGQHTDTQYF. CDR3 in DNA: TGCGCCAGCAGCCTAGGACAGCACACAGATACGCAGTATTTT.

J is TRBJ2-5 and V is TRBV5-1, with 10 bases lining up with TRBD2. Per germline, CDR1 SGHRS and CDR2 YFSETQ. J gave up 4 bases and V 7 bases, and 10 bases lay outside the gene matches. CDR3 length equals 15 residues. This CDR3 reads CASAQRPSGRETQYF. In DNA form, the CDR3 reads TGCGCCAGCGCCCAACGACCTAGCGGGAGAGAGACCCAGTACTTC.

The chain carries TRBV29-1 and TRBJ2-1, with a possible D match to TRBD2 (6 bases). CDR3 length equals 12 residues. Germline V gives CDR1 SQVTM, CDR2 ANQGSEA. V lost 7 bases and J 6 bases, leaving 13 bases between the germline ends. The CDR3 reads CSDRFGGNEQFF. As DNA, the CDR3 is TGCAGCGACCGGTTCGGGGGCAATGAGCAGTTCTTC.

The CDR3, as DNA: TGTGCCTGGAGTGATGGACTGGGGCGGGATGAGCAGTTCTTC. It specifies CAWSDGLGRDEQFF. The J gene is TRBJ2-1, the V gene TRBV30; D is tentatively TRBD1 or TRBD2 (5 bases each). The CDR3 totals 14 residues. Germline V gene sequence: CDR1 GTSNPN, CDR2 SVGIG (reference sequence). V lost 1 base to trimming and J lost 8 bases, with 15 bases between them.

The chain couples TRBV14 to TRBJ1-2; D is unclear. Per the germline V gene, CDR1 is SGHDN and CDR2 is FVKESK. V lost 1 base and J 6 bases, leaving 12 bases between the germline ends. This CDR3 contains 14 residues. CDR3 region: CASSQVRGRNGYTF. CDR3 sequence (DNA): TGTGCCAGCAGCCAAGTTCGAGGGCGGAATGGCTACACCTTC.

The V gene is TRBV7-8, the J gene TRBJ1-1; TRBD1 might be the D (6 bases). The CDR3 runs 16 residues. Looked up from germline, CDR1 is SGHVS and CDR2 is FQNEAQ. The V end was cut by 0 bases, the J end by 1 base, with 12 bases between. CDR3 sequence reads: CASSLAGPGANTEAFF. CDR3 DNA sequence: TGTGCCAGCAGCTTAGCCGGACCAGGGGCGAACACTGAAGCTTTCTTT.

The genes are TRBV7-9 and TRBJ2-1; D gene unclear. Germline V gene lookup returns CDR1 SEHNR and CDR2 FQNEAQ (reference sequence). The CDR3 extends over 14 amino acids. Trimming removed 3 bases at V and 9 bases at J, with 15 bases between. The CDR3 bases are TGTGCCAGCAGCTTGGTATCATCGGTCGGTGAGCAGTTCTTC. This codes for CASSLVSSVGEQFF.

The chain uses TRBV7-2 and TRBJ2-1; 7 nucleotides align to TRBD1. Looked up from germline, CDR1 is SGHTA and CDR2 is FQGNSA. The CDR3 sequence is 16 residues long. V shed 4 bases, J shed 3 bases, and the junction held 9 bases outside the gene matches. The CDR3 region has the DNA TGTGCCAGCAGCTCCACGGGACAGTTTTTCTACAATGAGCAGTTCTTC. Translated: CASSSTGQFFYNEQFF. The whole variable domain, filled in from reference TRBV7-2 and TRBJ2-1, reads GAGVSQSPSNKVTEKGKDVELRCDPISGHTALYWYRQSLGQGLEFLIYFQGNSAPDKSGLPSDRFSAERTGGSVSTLTIQRTQQEDSAVYLCASSSTGQFFYNEQFFGPGTRLTVL.

This clonotype was detected a few times. Its ends do not fully match the called genes, so a read error is possible. The gene calls are TRBV6-1 and TRBJ1-2; 10 nucleotides agree with TRBD1. The length of the CDR3 is 15 residues. Germline CDR1 and CDR2: MNHNS and SASEGT. The chain's CDR3 is CASSERQGADYGYTF. The DNA of the CDR3 is TGTGCTAGCAGTGAACGACAGGGGGCTGACTATGGCTACACCTTC.

CDR3 amino acids: CASSIVSGRDDETQYF. As DNA, the CDR3 is TGCGCCAGCAGCATTGTCAGCGGGAGAGACGACGAGACCCAGTACTTC. The chain carries TRBV5-1 and TRBJ2-5, with TRBD2 matching 8 bases. CDR3 size: 16 residues. Germline trimming cut 4 bases from V and 5 bases from J; bases unmatched to any gene: 13. The germline V gene has CDR1 SGHRS and CDR2 YFSETQ.

V is TRBV3-1 and J is TRBJ2-7; the D is unclear. Trimming pared 0 bases from V and 0 bases from J, leaving 9 bases between. Germline loops: CDR1 LGHDT, CDR2 YNNKEL (reference sequence). The CDR3 runs 15 residues. DNA of the CDR3: TGTGCCAGCAGCCAAGATACTACCAGCTCCTACGAGCAGTACTTC. It codes for CASSQDTTSSYEQYF.

This clonotype was seen more than once but under ten times. The J gene is TRBJ1-2, the V gene TRBV4-1; D gene unclear. V lost 3 bases and J 2 bases, leaving 7 bases between the germline ends. Germline V gene sequence: CDR1 MGHRA, CDR2 YSYEKL. CDR3 length: 13 residues. The CDR3 loop reads CASSQRENYGYTF. The CDR3 DNA reads as TGCGCCAGCAGCCAGAGGGAAAACTATGGCTACACCTTC.

This clonotype occurred a few times. An end of the junction does not agree with germline; a read error may underlie this. The genes are TRBV12-3 or TRBV12-4 and TRBJ1-1, with a tentative D call TRBD1 (6 bases). This CDR3 is 15 amino acids long. In nucleotides, the CDR3 is TGTGCTAGCAGTTCCCATAAACAGGGCAACACTGAAGCTTTCTTT. This encodes CASSSHKQGNTEAFF.

The chain employs TRBV29-1 and TRBJ2-6, with TRBD1 as a possible D gene (6 bases). The germline gives CDR1 SQVTM, CDR2 ANQGSEA. The CDR3 covers 14 residues. V gave up 4 bases and J gave up 0 bases, with 7 bases separating them. Here the CDR3 DNA reads TGCAGCGTTGGGACAGCCTCTGGGGCCAACGTCCTGACTTTC. Translating gives CSVGTASGANVLTF. Looking up the rest from reference TRBV29-1 and TRBJ2-6 gives the full variable domain: SAVISQKPSRDICQRGTSLTIQCQVDSQVTMMFWYRQQPGQSLTLIATANQGSEATYESGFVIDKFPISRPNLTFSTLTVSNMSPEDSSIYLCSVGTASGANVLTFGAGSRLTVL.

The V and J genes are TRBV7-6 and TRBJ2-1; 12 bases fit TRBD2. The CDR3 is 16 residues long. V dropped 5 bases and J dropped 4; count of bases not matched to a gene: 6. Germline lookup yields CDR1 SGHVS and CDR2 FNYEAQ. The CDR3 sequence is CASSPRTSGTYNEQFF. CDR3 sequence (DNA): TGTGCCAGCAGCCCCAGGACTAGCGGGACTTACAATGAGCAGTTCTTC.

The chain combines TRBV15 with TRBJ1-1; TRBD1 matches 7 bases. V shed 11 bases and J 1 base; nucleotides not matched to a gene: 13. Germline CDR1 reads LNHNV; CDR2 reads YYDKDF (reference sequence). The CDR3 contains 15 residues. Here the CDR3 DNA reads TGTGCCGCTCGGACAGGTTTTTCCCAGAACACTGAAGCTTTCTTT. It translates to CAARTGFSQNTEAFF. Using reference TRBV15 and TRBJ1-1 for the parts outside the CDR3, the full variable domain is DAMVIQNPRYQVTQFGKPVTLSCSQTLNHNVMYWYQQKSSQAPKLLFHYYDKDFNNEADTPDNFQSRRPNTSFCFLDIRSPGLGDTAMYLCAARTGFSQNTEAFFGQGTRLTVV.

V and J are TRBV6-5 and TRBJ2-1; 9 nucleotides align to TRBD2. The J segment lost 12 bases and the V segment lost 4 bases, leaving 10 bases of the junction unmatched. Germline CDR1 is MNHEY and CDR2 is SVGAGI. There are 14 residues in the CDR3. The CDR3 spells CASSFASGTVGQFF. Written as DNA, the CDR3 is TGTGCCAGCAGTTTTGCTAGCGGGACGGTCGGGCAGTTCTTC.